What follows are 12 T cell receptor beta chains derived from one specimen sequenced in a study of blood T cell repertoires in COVID-19. Sequencing used immunoSEQ multiplex PCR; TCRdb keeps in-frame clones, though not all of them. The sample contains 150,000 or so clones, 80% to 90% of which appear only once. Material: peripheral blood. The receptors here all came from a woman aged 45-65 years in a cohort sampled during active or convalescent COVID-19.

V and J are TRBV6-5 and TRBJ1-3, with a weak D call TRBD1 (6 bases). V dropped 8 bases and J dropped 0 bases, with 8 bases sitting between them. CDR1 is MNHEY, CDR2 SVGAGI, per germline. There are 13 residues in the CDR3. The CDR3 coding sequence is TGTGCCAGCGCGACAGGCTCTGGAAACACCATATATTTT. Protein: CASATGSGNTIYF.

This chain uses TRBV20-1 with TRBJ1-2, with D perhaps TRBD1 (5 bases). Trimming left V 6 bases short and J 8 bases short, with 13 bases between. The V gene's germline CDR1 is DFQATT and CDR2 SNEGSKA (reference sequence). The CDR3 loop spans 11 amino acids. The DNA for the CDR3 is TGCAGTGCCCGGGGAGGGGTCGGCTACACCTTC. This gives the protein CSARGGVGYTF.

The table lists this clone with a count of one. Here the CDR3 reads CATMRDRGIQPQHF. The CDR3 DNA reads TGTGCCACCATGCGGGACAGGGGGATTCAGCCCCAGCATTTT. The chain couples TRBV19 to TRBJ1-5, with 11 nucleotides matching TRBD1. V was clipped by 10 bases and J by 6 bases; unmatched bases: 8. The CDR3 is 14 residues long. CDR1 is LNHDA, CDR2 SQIVND, per germline (reference sequence). Supplemented by reference TRBV19 and TRBJ1-5, the full variable domain reads DGGITQSPKYLFRKEGQNVTLSCEQNLNHDAMYWYRQDPGQGLRLIYYSQIVNDFQKGDIAEGYSVSREKKESFPLTVTSAQKNPTAFYLCATMRDRGIQPQHFGDGTRLSIL.

The chain uses TRBV10-2 and TRBJ2-5; possible D gene TRBD1, 6 bases. The CDR3 runs 12 residues. Trimming took 10 bases from V and 6 from J, leaving 15 bases between them. Per the germline V gene, CDR1 is WSHSY and CDR2 is SAAADI. CDR3 nucleotides: TGCGCCACCACGAACAGGGATAAGACCCAGTACTTC. Its translation: CATTNRDKTQYF.

A few counts support this clone. The chain has TRBV5-8 and TRBJ1-6; 8 positions match TRBD1. CDR3 length: 16 residues. The junction had 9 bases not matched to a gene; V was cut back by 0 bases and J by 10 bases. Germline V CDR1 and CDR2: SGHTS, YDEGEE. The CDR3 region is CASSLGDRGYSSPLHF. CDR3 in DNA: TGTGCCAGCAGCTTGGGCGACAGGGGATATAGCTCACCCCTCCACTTT. Supplemented by reference TRBV5-8 and TRBJ1-6, the full variable domain reads EAGVTQSPTHLIKTRGQQATLRCSPISGHTSVYWYQQALGLGLQFLLWYDEGEERNRGNFPPRFSGRQFPNYSSELNVNALELEDSALYLCASSLGDRGYSSPLHFGNGTRLTVT.

The rearrangement uses TRBV2 and TRBJ1-2; the D gene is possibly TRBD1 (6 bases). Germline V gives CDR1 SNHLY, CDR2 FYNNEI. The CDR3 sequence is 12 residues long. Trimming removed 7 bases at V and 5 bases at J, with 11 bases between. This CDR3 is CASNGGRYGYTF. For the CDR3, the DNA is TGTGCCAGCAACGGGGGGCGTTATGGCTACACCTTC.

Of note for this clone: Germline and junction disagree at one end, which may indicate a read error. The chain combines TRBV7-9 with TRBJ1-3; D is unresolved. The CDR3 spans 14 residues. Germline V gives CDR1 SEHNR, CDR2 FQNEAQ (reference sequence). For the CDR3, the DNA is TGTGCCAGCATGAGGGTCCTCTCTCGAAACACCATATATTTT. Encoded protein: CASMRVLSRNTIYF.

This clone appeared a few times. The chain joins TRBV6-1 to TRBJ2-1, with 7 bases identical to TRBD1. Germline CDR1 is MNHNS and CDR2 is SASEGT. The length of the CDR3 is 13 residues. The trim removed 3 bases at V and 5 bases at J, leaving 1 base unmatched. The CDR3 region is CASSETGNNEQFF. In DNA, the CDR3 is TGTGCCAGCAGTGAGACAGGGAACAATGAGCAGTTCTTC.

V and J are TRBV19 and TRBJ1-1; D not certain. Germline CDR1 and CDR2: LNHDA and SQIVND (reference sequence). Trimming took 10 bases from V and 5 from J, leaving 8 bases between them. This CDR3 has 10 residues. CDR3 amino acids: CATGRTEAFF. CDR3 bases: TGTGCCACAGGAAGGACTGAAGCTTTCTTT.

The V call is TRBV4-2, the J call TRBJ2-3; 11 bases line up with TRBD2. Germline-derived CDR1 and CDR2 are LGHNA and YNFKEQ. This CDR3 has 15 residues. The J segment lost 5 bases and the V segment lost 7 bases, leaving 8 bases of the junction unmatched. CDR3 sequence (DNA): TGTGCCAGCACCTATAGCGGGGGGGCTGTAGATACGCAGTATTTT. Encoded protein: CASTYSGGAVDTQYF.

V and J are TRBV6-2 or TRBV6-3 and TRBJ2-3, with 8 positions matching TRBD2. The germline V gene encodes CDR1 MNHEY and CDR2 SVGEGT. The CDR3 is made up of 18 amino acids. Trimming cost V 6 bases and J 1 base; bases outside gene matches: 15. CDR3: CASSPHGAGGPGTDTQYF. CDR3 coding DNA: TGTGCCAGCAGCCCACACGGGGCGGGGGGCCCTGGCACAGATACGCAGTATTTT.

V is TRBV5-1 and J is TRBJ1-2, with TRBD1 as a possible D gene (6 bases). V was clipped by 0 bases and J by 3 bases, with 6 bases between them. Germline assignment: CDR1 SGHRS and CDR2 YFSETQ. This CDR3 has 13 residues. The DNA of the CDR3 is TGCGCCAGCAGCTTGGACAGGGACTATGGCTACACCTTC. Its protein is CASSLDRDYGYTF.